This T cell receptor (beta chain) emerged from a study of blood T cell repertoires in COVID-19. Study background: Both acute and convalescent COVID-19 samples were obtained from the United States, Italy and Spain. The cDNA or gDNA used as material had been derived from T cells, B-cell-depleted T cells, or PBMCs.

The CDR3 is 13 residues long. The V and J ends lost 9 bases and 1 base respectively, with 11 bases between them. CDR1 KGHDR and CDR2 SFDVKD come from the germline V gene. Followed over time, Seattle patients had been enrolled while infection was active. Study processing details: Estimation of nucleated cell counts relied on the amplification of reference gene primers. TCRdb's table, derived via immunoSEQ multiplex PCR, lists solely in-frame clones and lacks some. The D gene and trimming were derived from the DNA, and the V and J assignments and clone size from that table. This sample carries approximately 110,000 clones, roughly 74% of them seen once, and the ten largest clones take 4.5% to 6%.

This chain uses TRBV24-1 with TRBJ2-5, with TRBD2 as a possible D gene (6 bases). The receptor was derived from a man older than 75 with COVID-19, enrolled during active disease. The sample was peripheral blood. The CDR3 DNA reads TGTGCCACCGCCCCCGGGGGCCAAGAGACCCAGTACTTC. Protein: CATAPGGQETQYF.